The 25 T cell receptor beta chains below were found in one sample sequenced in a study of cytomegalovirus exposure and HLA in healthy donors. Repertoires were generated with immunoSEQ multiplex PCR, while TCRdb's copy carries only in-frame clones and drops some. The sample has fewer than 200,000 clones; approximately 87% are singletons. The material sequenced was PBMCs. The source of these receptors is a woman between 25 and 40 years old in good health and CMV-seronegative.

The rearrangement uses TRBV27 and TRBJ1-1, with TRBD1 matching over 12 bases. Per germline, CDR1 MNHEY and CDR2 SMNVEV (reference sequence). J gave up 8 bases and V 4 bases, and 14 bases lay outside the gene matches. The CDR3 totals 17 residues. CDR3 amino acids: CASSSGQGAIGAWEAFF. The CDR3 DNA sequence: TGTGCCAGCAGTTCGGGACAGGGGGCTATAGGTGCGTGGGAAGCTTTCTTT.

This sequence joins TRBV27 and TRBJ1-4; 8 bases match TRBD1. This CDR3 has 16 residues. The V and J ends lost 3 bases and 5 bases, in that order; junction bases with no gene match: 8. Germline V gene data show CDR1 as MNHEY and CDR2 as SMNVEV (reference sequence). The CDR3 coding sequence is TGTGCCAGCAGTTTTTCCCGGACAGGGAGGAATGAAAAACTGTTTTTT. This translates into CASSFSRTGRNEKLFF.

This chain connects TRBV19 to TRBJ2-7, with 7 bases lining up with TRBD2. The CDR3 extends over 16 amino acids. Germline V gene data show CDR1 as LNHDA and CDR2 as SQIVND (reference sequence). The trim removed 3 bases at V and 1 base at J, leaving 9 bases unmatched. The CDR3 DNA sequence: TGTGCCAGTAGTATTATTTTGAGCGGGGCATCCTACGAGCAGTACTTC. Translation gives CASSIILSGASYEQYF.

This clone occurred once. This chain links TRBV5-3 with TRBJ2-5; D uncertain. TRBV5-3 is an ORF, and what it does is uncertain. The CDR3 is 15 residues long. With 3 bases removed from V and 1 base from J, the gap between germline ends came to 13 bases. CDR3 amino acids: CARSSGRKSQETQYF. CDR3 coding DNA: TGTGCCAGAAGCTCAGGACGCAAGTCCCAAGAGACCCAGTACTTC.

This chain uses TRBV6-1 with TRBJ2-7, with D unresolved. The germline V gene encodes CDR1 MNHNS and CDR2 SASEGT. The CDR3 totals 13 residues. Deletions cut 3 bases from V and 0 bases from J, with 6 bases between. Here the CDR3 reads CASSDYISYEQYF. Here the CDR3 DNA reads TGTGCCAGCAGTGATTACATCTCCTACGAGCAGTACTTC.

The rearrangement uses TRBV13 and TRBJ2-3, with D possibly being TRBD1 (5 bases). The CDR3 is 13 residues long. V lost 4 bases to trimming and J lost 7 bases, with 12 bases between them. In germline, CDR1 is PRHDT, CDR2 FYEKMQ (reference sequence). The CDR3 reads CASSSGQINTQYF. Here the CDR3 DNA reads TGTGCCAGCAGCTCCGGACAAATCAATACGCAGTATTTT.

The sample holds one count of this clone. The chain carries TRBV11-2 and TRBJ2-7, with unresolved D. V lost 4 bases and J 5 bases, leaving 9 bases between the germline ends. CDR1 is SGHAT, CDR2 FQNNGV, per germline. The CDR3 totals 12 residues. This CDR3 is CASSWRAHEQYF. The CDR3 nucleotides are TGTGCCAGCAGCTGGAGAGCGCACGAGCAGTACTTC.

The J gene is TRBJ2-2, the V gene TRBV5-1; perhaps TRBD1 as D (6 bases). The CDR3 sequence is 15 residues long. Trimming removed 5 bases at V and 2 bases at J, with 13 bases between. Germline V lookup: CDR1 SGHRS, CDR2 YFSETQ. CDR3 loop: CASSSGTPNTGELFF. The CDR3 nucleotides are TGCGCCAGCAGTTCCGGGACACCTAACACCGGGGAGCTGTTTTTT.

The chain is built from TRBV7-9 and TRBJ2-7; tentatively, D is TRBD2 (6 bases). This CDR3 region has 15 residues. The germline V gene encodes CDR1 SEHNR and CDR2 FQNEAQ (reference sequence). Trimming stripped 5 bases from V and 7 bases from J, with 21 bases between. CDR3 residues: CASSVSSSGVKEQYF. The DNA of the CDR3 is TGTGCCAGCAGCGTATCTAGCTCGGGAGTGAAAGAGCAGTACTTC. The complete variable domain, with remaining parts taken from reference TRBV7-9 and TRBJ2-7, reads DTGVSQNPRHKITKRGQNVTFRCDPISEHNRLYWYRQTLGQGPEFLTYFQNEAQLEKSRLLSDRFSAERPKGSFSTLEIQRTEQGDSAMYLCASSVSSSGVKEQYFGPGTRLTVT.

The rearrangement joins TRBV6-1 to TRBJ1-1; no clear D. Germline V CDR1 and CDR2: MNHNS, SASEGT. V was cut by 7 bases and J by 4 bases, with 13 bases left in between. This CDR3 is 13 amino acids long. The CDR3 loop is CASTRKGGTEAFF. In nucleotides, the CDR3 is TGTGCCAGCACCCGTAAGGGTGGCACTGAAGCTTTCTTT.

This chain links TRBV7-2 with TRBJ1-1, with TRBD1 as a possible D gene (6 bases). The CDR3 has 14 amino acids. The germline V and J ends were trimmed by 5 bases and 7 bases, with 17 bases remaining between them. CDR1 is SGHTA and CDR2 is FQGNSA in the germline V gene. CDR3 region: CASSPSRVGGEAFF. The CDR3 DNA is TGTGCCAGCAGCCCCTCCAGGGTAGGGGGTGAAGCTTTCTTT.

The chain uses TRBV5-1 and TRBJ2-3, with TRBD2 identical over 10 bases. Unmatched junction bases numbered 2, after V lost 0 bases and J lost 1 base. CDR1 is SGHRS and CDR2 is YFSETQ in the germline V gene. CDR3 length equals 16 residues. CDR3 bases: TGCGCCAGCAGCTTGGCCGGGACTAGCGGCACAGATACGCAGTATTTT. As protein: CASSLAGTSGTDTQYF.

The chain recombines TRBV28 with TRBJ1-3; possibly TRBD1 for D (5 bases). The ends were cut back, 6 bases at V and 4 bases at J, with 10 bases in the middle. There are 13 residues in the CDR3. CDR1 and CDR2 (germline): MDHEN, SYDVKM. CDR3 in DNA: TGTGCCAGCAGCCCGGGACGGGGAAACACCATATATTTT. Residues: CASSPGRGNTIYF. The full variable domain, rest sourced from reference TRBV28 and TRBJ1-3, is DVKVTQSSRYLVKRTGEKVFLECVQDMDHENMFWYRQDPGLGLRLIYFSYDVKMKEKGDIPEGYSVSREKKERFSLILESASTNQTSMYLCASSPGRGNTIYFGEGSWLTVV.

This rearrangement joins TRBV21-1 to TRBJ2-3. TRBV21-1 is classified as a pseudogene. The CDR3 extends over 15 amino acids. The CDR3 DNA is TGTGCCAGCAGCAAAGAAGAATTCGGCCCAGATACGCAGTATTTT. It yields the protein CASSKEEFGPDTQYF.

The J gene is TRBJ2-7, the V gene TRBV6-5; the match to TRBD2 covers 11 bases. The germline CDR1 and CDR2 sequences are MNHEY and SVGAGI. Trimming cost V 6 bases and J 5 bases; bases outside gene matches: 6. The CDR3 consists of 14 residues. CDR3 protein: CASSFSGRANEQYF. Written as DNA, the CDR3 is TGTGCCAGCAGCTTTAGCGGGAGGGCTAACGAGCAGTACTTC.

The rearrangement links TRBV5-1 to TRBJ2-7, with 7 bases that match TRBD2. The CDR3 runs 15 residues. Trimming at V came to 4 bases and at J to 4 bases, leaving 11 bases not matched to a gene. Germline values: CDR1 SGHRS, CDR2 YFSETQ. Here the CDR3 reads CASSRASGLGYEQYF. The CDR3 nucleotides are TGCGCCAGCAGCAGGGCTAGCGGCCTGGGATACGAGCAGTACTTC.

The V gene is TRBV28, the J gene TRBJ1-4, with TRBD1 identical over 7 bases. The CDR3 consists of 14 residues. Germline CDR1 MDHEN, CDR2 SYDVKM. The trim removed 6 bases at V and 8 bases at J, leaving 9 bases unmatched. CDR3 in DNA: TGTGCCAGCAGAATCTCCGGGACAGTAGAAAAACTGTTTTTT. It translates to CASRISGTVEKLFF.

V usage is TRBV4-1 and J usage is TRBJ2-3; tentative D call: TRBD1 (5 bases). Germline values: CDR1 MGHRA, CDR2 YSYEKL. The V gene lost 4 bases and the J gene lost 0 bases, with 11 bases spanning the gap. The CDR3 runs 15 residues. CDR3 region: CASSRQGASTDTQYF. CDR3 nucleotide sequence: TGCGCCAGCAGCCGCCAAGGGGCTAGCACAGATACGCAGTATTTT.

The J gene is TRBJ1-5, the V gene TRBV6-6, with D possibly TRBD1 on 5 matching bases. CDR3 length equals 13 residues. Trimming removed 6 bases at V and 7 bases at J, with 13 bases between. Germline V gene sequence: CDR1 MNHNY, CDR2 SVGAGI (reference sequence). The CDR3 region is CASSSAGPQPQHF. CDR3 nucleotide sequence: TGTGCCAGCAGCTCGGCGGGGCCCCAGCCCCAGCATTTT.

The genes are TRBV9 and TRBJ1-1; maybe TRBD1 (6 bases). The CDR3 loop spans 13 amino acids. V shed 3 bases and J shed 2 bases, with 8 bases lying between them. CDR1 and CDR2 (germline): SGDLS, YYNGEE. CDR3 sequence reads: CASSETGNTEAFF. DNA of the CDR3: TGTGCCAGCAGCGAGACAGGAAACACTGAAGCTTTCTTT.

The chain joins TRBV5-4 to TRBJ1-1, with 7 nucleotides matching TRBD1. Germline loops: CDR1 SGHNT, CDR2 YYREEE (reference sequence). The CDR3 runs to 14 residues. J was trimmed by 4 bases and V by 4 bases; bases with no gene match: 7. As DNA, the CDR3 is TGTGCCAGCAGCGAAAACAGGGGCCGCACTGAAGCTTTCTTT. This gives the protein CASSENRGRTEAFF.

The chain uses TRBV4-3 and TRBJ2-2, with D tentatively TRBD1 or TRBD2 (5 bases each). The CDR3 runs 16 residues. CDR1 and CDR2 from the germline V gene are LGHNA and YSLEER. V gave up 7 bases and J gave up 3 bases, with 18 bases separating them. For the CDR3, the DNA is TGCGCCAGCAAAACTAGAATGTGGGACGACACCGGGGAGCTGTTTTTT. The encoded protein is CASKTRMWDDTGELFF.

This chain uses TRBV10-3 with TRBJ2-1; TRBD2 matches 7 bases. The CDR3 contains 16 residues. V was pared by 2 bases and J by 7 bases, with 11 bases of the junction left unmatched. Germline V gene sequence: CDR1 ENHRY, CDR2 SYGVKD. The CDR3 coding sequence is TGTGCCATCAGTGAGGGGTGGGGAGGGAATTCTAATGAGCAGTTCTTC. This encodes CAISEGWGGNSNEQFF.

The chain joins TRBV7-2 to TRBJ1-5; possibly TRBD1 for D (6 bases). The CDR3 has 19 amino acids. Trimming removed 5 bases at V and 2 bases at J, with 25 bases between. Germline V gives CDR1 SGHTA, CDR2 FQGNSA. DNA of the CDR3: TGTGCCAGCAGCCAGGAGCCTACAGGGAGGGCGGTTGGCAATCAGCCCCAGCATTTT. Amino acids: CASSQEPTGRAVGNQPQHF. Together with reference TRBV7-2 and TRBJ1-5, the CDR3 gives the full variable domain: GAGVSQSPSNKVTEKGKDVELRCDPISGHTALYWYRQSLGQGLEFLIYFQGNSAPDKSGLPSDRFSAERTGGSVSTLTIQRTQQEDSAVYLCASSQEPTGRAVGNQPQHFGDGTRLSIL.

The chain couples TRBV6-1 to TRBJ1-1; D remains ambiguous. This CDR3 has 12 amino acids. V lost 2 bases and J lost 5, with 6 bases in between. Germline CDR1 reads MNHNS; CDR2 reads SASEGT. In DNA, the CDR3 is TGTGCCAGCAGTGAAATAATTACTGAAGCTTTCTTT. Translation gives CASSEIITEAFF.